This T cell receptor beta chain was documented in a study of CD8 T cells in ankylosing spondylitis (TCRdb year 2017). With respect to the entire study: The study profiled T cell receptor beta repertoires in healthy donors and ankylosing spondylitis patients to find disease-linked TCR variants. The full study cohort comprised about 25 ankylosing spondylitis patients and around 100 healthy donors. Peripheral blood samples were taken, and synovial fluid was additionally collected from ankylosing spondylitis patients. What the study reported, not specific to this receptor: Some motif variants were previously reported in synovial fluid and blood of reactive arthritis patients, suggesting common disease-initiation mechanisms. A TCR beta motif of about 8 highly homologous amino acid variants appeared characteristic of blood from ankylosing spondylitis patients. In peripheral blood, the disease-linked clones were found at relatively low frequencies and had a CD8+ phenotype. According to the report, matched synovial fluid samples from ankylosing spondylitis patients were significantly enriched for the disease-linked clones.

Note on this clonotype: The antigen it recognizes is unknown. A much larger clone differs from this one at a single base, so this may be a read error.

Synovial fluid samples were matched to blood samples from the same ankylosing spondylitis patients. Sequencing used an Illumina HiSeq 2500. Quantitative 5'-RACE with molecular barcodes was used to prepare TCR beta libraries. As for the original processing: To identify disease-linked TCR variants, a new computational method was used, one built on a probabilistic model of VDJ rearrangement. TCRdb ran its own pipeline on the public reads, namely fastp trimming at Q25 and MiXCR clone calling, and kept in-frame beta chains. Every entry covers one CDR3 protein and lists the most common genes and DNA from its rows. The V and J calls come from TCRdb's annotation, not from the publication. Recorded for this sample are 90,000 to 120,000 distinct CDR3 sequences; 24% of them occurred a single time. Jointly, the top ten make up roughly 12% of the sample. The receptor was isolated from a male donor with ankylosing spondylitis. The sample was synovial fluid, either unsorted or a sorted T cell fraction (not recorded which).

CDR3 region: CASSLTGDSGNTIYF. The nucleotide sequence is TGTGCCAGCAGTCTGACAGGGGACTCTGGAAACACCATATATTTT. In this chain, TRBV6-1 is recombined with TRBJ1-3; the central 8 bases match TRBD1. The CDR3 spans 15 residues, from the cysteine through the phenylalanine. The kept DNA is CDR3 alone, 45 bases in frame from the first base. Trimmed from V: 5 bases; trimmed from J: 0 bases; junction bases lacking a gene match: 3. CDR1 and CDR2 (MNHNS, SASEGT) derive from the germline V gene.